The 20 T cell receptor beta chains listed next were all sequenced from one sample in a study of Ad26.COV2.S vaccination and SARS-CoV-2 variants. TCRdb's copy holds only in-frame clones and misses some; the assay was immunoSEQ multiplex PCR. This sample has about 350,000 clones, with roughly nine tenths found just once. The sample here was peripheral blood, taken after recovery from COVID-19. The receptors derive from a human donor who had recovered from COVID-19.

This rearrangement joins TRBV5-1 to TRBJ1-1; TRBD1 might be the D (5 bases). Germline CDR1 SGHRS, CDR2 YFSETQ. Trimming left V 6 bases short and J 6 bases short, with 12 bases between. The CDR3 contains 12 residues. This CDR3 is CASKGDFPEAFF. In DNA, the CDR3 is TGCGCCAGCAAAGGGGACTTCCCTGAAGCTTTCTTT. The full variable domain, its missing parts supplied by reference TRBV5-1 and TRBJ1-1, is KAGVTQTPRYLIKTRGQQVTLSCSPISGHRSVSWYQQTPGQGLQFLFEYFSETQRNKGNFPGRFSGRQFSNSRSEMNVSTLELGDSALYLCASKGDFPEAFFGQGTRLTVV.

The J gene is TRBJ2-2, the V gene TRBV11-2, with TRBD2 identical over 10 bases. The CDR3 has 17 amino acids. In germline, CDR1 is SGHAT, CDR2 FQNNGV. The trim removed 5 bases at V and 6 bases at J, leaving 12 bases unmatched. This CDR3 is CASSPSQRGGYAGELFF. The CDR3 DNA reads as TGTGCCAGCAGCCCCTCACAGCGGGGGGGGTACGCCGGGGAGCTGTTTTTT.

The gene calls are TRBV9 and TRBJ2-5; 8 positions match TRBD1. Trimming at V came to 4 bases and at J to 4 bases, leaving 9 bases not matched to a gene. From germline, CDR1 is SGDLS and CDR2 YYNGEE. There are 15 residues in the CDR3. CDR3 sequence reads: CASSTRQGILETQYF. CDR3 in DNA: TGTGCCAGCAGCACCCGACAGGGGATCCTAGAGACCCAGTACTTC. Based on the CDR3 plus reference TRBV9 and TRBJ2-5, the full variable domain is DSGVTQTPKHLITATGQRVTLRCSPRSGDLSVYWYQQSLDQGLQFLIQYYNGEERAKGNILERFSAQQFPDLHSELNLSSLELGDSALYFCASSTRQGILETQYFGPGTRLLVL.

The V call is TRBV11-3, the J call TRBJ2-3; D gene uncertain. This CDR3 spans 11 amino acids. Per germline, CDR1 SGHNT and CDR2 YENEEA. The V end lost 1 base, the J end lost 11 bases, and 7 bases lay between the germline ends. Here the CDR3 reads CASSLGPLQYF. CDR3 bases: TGTGCCAGCAGCTTAGGGCCGCTGCAGTATTTT.

CDR3 DNA sequence: TGTGCCAGCAGCTTAGGATCAGAGAACTATGGCTACACCTTC. Translation: CASSLGSENYGYTF. The chain couples TRBV11-2 to TRBJ1-2; D gene unclear. V was shortened by 1 base and J by 2 bases, with 8 bases between the two germline ends. Germline CDR1 SGHAT, CDR2 FQNNGV. The CDR3 sequence is 14 residues long.

V gene TRBV27 combines with J gene TRBJ2-7; D might be TRBD1 (5 bases). This CDR3 comprises 14 residues. V was pared by 5 bases and J by 2 bases, with 13 bases between. From germline, CDR1 is MNHEY and CDR2 SMNVEV (reference sequence). The CDR3 DNA sequence: TGTGCCAGCAGTCGACAGATATTTACCTACGAGCAGTACTTC. It translates to CASSRQIFTYEQYF.

This chain links TRBV6-1 with TRBJ1-1; a weak D match, TRBD1 (5 bases). The V gene's germline CDR1 is MNHNS and CDR2 SASEGT. V gave up 2 bases and J gave up 4 bases, with 11 bases separating them. This CDR3 has 14 residues. The CDR3 loop reads CASSERGGITEAFF. The CDR3 bases are TGTGCCAGCAGTGAACGTGGGGGAATCACTGAAGCTTTCTTT.

The chain uses TRBV5-1 and TRBJ2-6; D ambiguous. Trimming cost V 4 bases and J 0 bases, with 8 bases left between them. In germline, CDR1 is SGHRS, CDR2 YFSETQ. The CDR3 contains 15 residues. CDR3 DNA: TGCGCCAGCAGCCTGACTGTCTCTGGGGCCAACGTCCTGACTTTC. Its translation: CASSLTVSGANVLTF.

This clone has a single count. The V and J genes are TRBV10-3 and TRBJ2-2; maybe TRBD1 (6 bases). Germline assignment: CDR1 ENHRY and CDR2 SYGVKD. V gave up 4 bases and J gave up 0 bases, with 9 bases separating them. CDR3 size: 15 residues. The CDR3 bases are TGTGCCATCAGTGGGACAGCTACGAACACCGGGGAGCTGTTTTTT. Amino acids: CAISGTATNTGELFF.

The chain employs TRBV6-5 and TRBJ1-1; D is perhaps TRBD1 (5 bases). CDR1 is MNHEY, CDR2 SVGAGI, per germline. This CDR3 contains 15 residues. The V end lost 5 bases, the J end lost 4 bases, and 17 bases lay between the germline ends. CDR3 sequence (DNA): TGTGCCAGCAGTCGCCCGACACGGAGGGGCACTGAAGCTTTCTTT. Protein: CASSRPTRRGTEAFF.

The CDR3 region has the DNA TGTGCTAGCACGCCATCTGGGCAAATCTACACCTTC. Its translation: CASTPSGQIYTF. The V gene is TRBV12-5, the J gene TRBJ1-2; D remains ambiguous. CDR3 length equals 12 residues. V was pared by 9 bases and J by 10 bases, with 18 bases between. Germline V gives CDR1 LGHNT, CDR2 FRNRAP.

The rearrangement links TRBV29-1 to TRBJ1-1; TRBD1 aligns across 9 bases. CDR1 and CDR2 (germline): SQVTM, ANQGSEA. The CDR3 contains 13 residues. V gave up 8 bases and J gave up 0 bases; unmatched junction bases: 4. The CDR3 reads CSTGQGMNTEAFF. CDR3 in DNA: TGCAGCACGGGACAGGGCATGAACACTGAAGCTTTCTTT.

CDR3 in DNA: TGTGCCAGCAGCGGTAGCGGGGGGGCGTTGGATGAGCAGTTCTTC. Encoded protein: CASSGSGGALDEQFF. The chain uses TRBV9 and TRBJ2-1; 11 nucleotides align to TRBD2. Per the germline V gene, CDR1 is SGDLS and CDR2 is YYNGEE. After removal of 3 bases from V and 8 bases from J, the junction contained 7 bases not matched to a gene. There are 15 residues in the CDR3.

J is TRBJ1-1 and V is TRBV3-1 (or the pseudogene TRBV3-2); D not resolved. Germline V CDR1 and CDR2: LGHDT, YNNKEL (reference sequence). The CDR3 totals 17 residues. With 1 base removed from V and 3 bases from J, the gap between germline ends came to 18 bases. The CDR3 nucleotides are TGTGCCAGCAGCCAAGCCGGGTTCGGGAATAGCGACACTGAAGCTTTCTTT. Residues: CASSQAGFGNSDTEAFF.

V is TRBV10-3 and J is TRBJ1-1; a possible D gene is TRBD1 (6 bases). Trimming cost V 3 bases and J 7 bases, with 9 bases left between them. The CDR3 is 12 residues long. CDR1 is ENHRY and CDR2 is SYGVKD in the germline V gene. CDR3 sequence (DNA): TGTGCCATCAGTGATTCACAGGGTGAAGCTTTCTTT. Protein: CAISDSQGEAFF.

This clone was recorded a few times. V is TRBV5-6 and J is TRBJ1-3; no definite D call. This CDR3 has 15 residues. CDR1 SGHDT and CDR2 YYEEEE come from the germline V gene. Deletions cut 4 bases from V and 3 bases from J, with 14 bases between. The DNA of the CDR3 is TGTGCCAGCAGCCTGGGCGGGAGATTTGGAAACACCATATATTTT. Residues: CASSLGGRFGNTIYF.

The chain links TRBV24-1 to TRBJ2-3; 10 bases align to TRBD2. This CDR3 comprises 15 residues. The germline V gene encodes CDR1 KGHDR and CDR2 SFDVKD. V shed 1 base and J 4 bases; nucleotides not matched to a gene: 1. For the CDR3, the DNA is TGTGCCACCAGTGATTTTAGCGGGGGGTCAGATACGCAGTATTTT. It yields the protein CATSDFSGGSDTQYF.

This clone has only a few counts. V is TRBV19 and J is TRBJ1-6; a weak D match, TRBD1 (5 bases). CDR1 LNHDA and CDR2 SQIVND come from the germline V gene (reference sequence). This CDR3 region has 13 residues. V lost 6 bases and J lost 4, with 7 bases in between. The CDR3 reads CASREGYNSPLHF. CDR3 nucleotides: TGTGCCAGTAGAGAGGGGTATAATTCACCCCTCCACTTT.

As to this clone: Compared with germline, one end of the junction differs, possibly owing to a read error. The chain recombines TRBV2 with TRBJ1-1; TRBD1 is a possible D gene (5 bases). Per germline, CDR1 SNHLY and CDR2 FYNNEI. This CDR3 is 13 amino acids long. DNA of the CDR3: TGTGCCAGCAGTGAAATGACCCAGGGAGACTCCCCTTTT. Amino acids: CASSEMTQGDSPF. The full variable domain, in which reference TRBV2 and TRBJ1-1 provide the parts outside the CDR3, is EPEVTQTPSHQVTQMGQEVILRCVPISNHLYFYWYRQILGQKVEFLVSFYNNEISEKSEIFDDQFSVERPDGSNFTLKIRSTKLEDSAMYFCASSEMTQGDSPFGQGTRLTVV.

The chain uses TRBV25-1 and TRBJ1-4, with D hard to call. This CDR3 comprises 13 residues. Germline V gives CDR1 MGHDK, CDR2 SYGVNS. Trimming stripped 1 base from V and 7 bases from J, with 7 bases between. The DNA for the CDR3 is TGTGCCAGCAGTGAATCTAGGTCTGAAAAACTGTTTTTT. Protein: CASSESRSEKLFF.